These T cell receptor beta chains were read from a single sample in a study of a mutant IDH1 vaccine in newly diagnosed glioma. The assay was immunoSEQ multiplex PCR, and TCRdb's table has in-frame clones only and misses some. The sample lists 45,000 to 60,000 clones; roughly 73% were seen once. These receptors are not linked to any known antigen. The sample here was PBMCs, taken from a glioma patient whose treatment included an IDH1 peptide vaccine. These receptors originate from a man aged 45-65 years with glioma. Each CDR3 is given with its conserved first and last residue. Fields, in order: J gene, clone size, V gene, CDR3 protein. Some rows mark clone size as missing; the rest say once, few, many or name a class of expanded clone.

J gene: TRBJ1-5; clone size: NA; V gene: TRBV27; CDR3 protein: CASSLRGSNQPQHF
J gene: TRBJ1-2; clone size: NA; V gene: TRBV30; CDR3 protein: CAWEQGAYGYTF
J gene: TRBJ1-1; clone size: few; V gene: TRBV6-1; CDR3 protein: CASSRDRRNTEAFF
J gene: TRBJ2-5; clone size: few; V gene: TRBV7-2; CDR3 protein: CASSFDGGETQYF
J gene: TRBJ1-4; clone size: NA; V gene: TRBV5-1; CDR3 protein: CASRPTTVYNEKLFF
J gene: TRBJ2-7; clone size: NA; V gene: TRBV27; CDR3 protein: CASSPRLAGFSYEQYF
J gene: TRBJ1-3; clone size: NA; V gene: TRBV6-1; CDR3 protein: CASSLTLSIYF
J gene: TRBJ1-4; clone size: NA; V gene: TRBV5-1; CDR3 protein: CASSLQGTNEKLFF
J gene: TRBJ2-2; clone size: NA; V gene: TRBV5-1; CDR3 protein: CASSLEAVRTGELFF
J gene: TRBJ1-5; clone size: NA; V gene: TRBV21-1; CDR3 protein: CASSNMETASNQPQHF
J gene: TRBJ2-1; clone size: NA; V gene: TRBV6-6; CDR3 protein: CASSGRGNEQFF
J gene: TRBJ1-5; clone size: NA; V gene: TRBV6-6; CDR3 protein: CASSQDRANQPQHF
J gene: TRBJ1-2; clone size: NA; V gene: TRBV7-9; CDR3 protein: CASSLEGNYGYTF
J gene: TRBJ2-3; clone size: NA; V gene: TRBV30; CDR3 protein: CAWSYSPVPDTQYF
J gene: TRBJ2-3; clone size: once; V gene: TRBV19; CDR3 protein: CASSIKQWISTDTQYF
J gene: TRBJ1-5; clone size: NA; V gene: TRBV5-6; CDR3 protein: CASSLGQFGQPQHF
J gene: TRBJ2-1; clone size: NA; V gene: TRBV30; CDR3 protein: CAWSVDRSNEQFF
J gene: TRBJ2-3; clone size: NA; V gene: TRBV30; CDR3 protein: CAWSVNSGGADTQYF
J gene: TRBJ1-2; clone size: NA; V gene: TRBV29-1; CDR3 protein: CSVEQGRIYGYTF
J gene: TRBJ1-2; clone size: NA; V gene: TRBV27; CDR3 protein: CASSFRVGDRIINYGYTF
J gene: TRBJ1-5; clone size: NA; V gene: TRBV6-6; CDR3 protein: CASRGNQGALRQPQHF
J gene: TRBJ2-1; clone size: NA; V gene: TRBV28; CDR3 protein: CAGRSSGYNEQFF
J gene: TRBJ2-1; clone size: NA; V gene: TRBV10-3; CDR3 protein: CAISPQRGGIDEQFF
J gene: TRBJ2-7; clone size: NA; V gene: TRBV5-4; CDR3 protein: CASSLQGNYEQYF
J gene: TRBJ1-5; clone size: NA; V gene: TRBV2; CDR3 protein: CASSYLGGSNQPQHF
J gene: TRBJ2-7; clone size: NA; V gene: TRBV19; CDR3 protein: CASSSQGAHEQYF
J gene: TRBJ1-2; clone size: NA; V gene: TRBV7-8; CDR3 protein: CASSLPGNTYGYTF
J gene: TRBJ2-1; clone size: NA; V gene: TRBV7-9; CDR3 protein: CASSFPGAEQFF
J gene: TRBJ1-3; clone size: NA; V gene: TRBV4-1; CDR3 protein: CASSSGQAAGNTIYF
J gene: TRBJ1-3; clone size: NA; V gene: TRBV11-3; CDR3 protein: CASSSRDREGGVSNTIYF
J gene: TRBJ2-7; clone size: NA; V gene: TRBV9; CDR3 protein: CASSVGVEGDEQYF
J gene: TRBJ1-1; clone size: NA; V gene: TRBV7-3; CDR3 protein: CASKGGPNTEAFF
J gene: TRBJ2-5; clone size: NA; V gene: TRBV10-3; CDR3 protein: CAISGITGSGETQYF
J gene: TRBJ2-2; clone size: NA; V gene: TRBV18; CDR3 protein: CASSSDIFGELFF
J gene: TRBJ1-5; clone size: NA; V gene: TRBV25-1; CDR3 protein: CASSETGDQPQHF
J gene: TRBJ2-7; clone size: NA; V gene: TRBV6-6; CDR3 protein: CASSAGQGSSYEQYF
J gene: TRBJ1-1; clone size: NA; V gene: TRBV10-2; CDR3 protein: CASKRDRVGNTEAFF
J gene: TRBJ1-4; clone size: NA; V gene: TRBV9; CDR3 protein: CASSPLGAVEKLFF
J gene: TRBJ1-5; clone size: medium-sized; V gene: TRBV15; CDR3 protein: CATSSAGRSNQPQHF
J gene: TRBJ1-2; clone size: NA; V gene: TRBV15; CDR3 protein: CATSRDRRANYGYTF
J gene: TRBJ1-2; clone size: NA; V gene: TRBV7-9; CDR3 protein: CASSLRTYGYTF
J gene: TRBJ1-1; clone size: NA; V gene: TRBV2; CDR3 protein: CASSEGRQLYTEAFF